This is a list of T cell receptor beta chains from one sample in a study of neoadjuvant anti-PD-1 for oral cavity cancer. Libraries were prepared by immunoSEQ multiplex PCR; TCRdb keeps only in-frame clonotypes and omits some of them. Found here are fewer than 70,000 clones, more than 65% of them singletons; the top ten hold approximately 2.4%. This sample comprised PBMCs, obtained before nivolumab (anti-PD-1) treatment. These TCRs come from a person aged 40 to 85 with oral cavity squamous cell carcinoma. The CDR3 runs from the conserved cysteine through the conserved F or W. Fields, in order: V gene, D gene, J gene, clone size, CDR3 DNA, CDR3 protein. The D gene is left open where the match is weak. Only part of the rows carry a size: once, few, many, or a class if the clone is expanded.

TRBV2	TRBD1	TRBJ1-2	.	TGTGCCAGCAGCGTACAGGGGGCAGGCTATGGCTACACCTTC	CASSVQGAGYGYTF
TRBV25-1	.	TRBJ2-5	.	TGTGCCAGCAGTGAATATCGGGAGCGAGAGACCCAGTACTTC	CASSEYRERETQYF
TRBV2	.	TRBJ2-2	few	TGTGCCAGCAGAAGAGAGAACACCGGGGAGCTGTTTTTT	CASRRENTGELFF
TRBV7-8	TRBD1	TRBJ1-5	few	TGTGCCAGCAGCCCTGGGACAGGGTTAAATCAGCCCCAGCATTTT	CASSPGTGLNQPQHF
TRBV11-2	.	TRBJ2-7	.	TGTGCCAGCAGCTTAGATCTGTACGAGCAGTACTTC	CASSLDLYEQYF
TRBV7-2	TRBD1	TRBJ2-1	.	TGTGCCAGCAGCTTAGGTCGGAGACAGGGTAGTCATGAGCAGTTCTTC	CASSLGRRQGSHEQFF
TRBV29-1	.	TRBJ2-1	.	TGCAGCGTTGTTTCCGTGGGGGGACTTACTTACAATGAGCAGTTCTTC	CSVVSVGGLTYNEQFF
TRBV25-1	.	TRBJ2-2	.	TGTGCCAGCATCGACACCGGGGAGCTGTTTTTT	CASIDTGELFF
TRBV6-6	TRBD1	TRBJ2-7	.	TGTGCCAGCAGACTTACAGGGGGTAGAAACGAGCAGTACTTC	CASRLTGGRNEQYF
TRBV9	.	TRBJ2-7	.	TGTGCCAGCAGCGTAGGCTGGCAGGGCTCTCCCCACTTC	CASSVGWQGSPHF
TRBV15	.	TRBJ2-1	few	TGTGCCACCAGCAGAGTGGGCGACCCCTGGGATGAGCAGTTCTTC	CATSRVGDPWDEQFF
TRBV6-1	.	TRBJ1-1	.	TGTGCCAGCAGTCCTCTCCCGAACACTGAAGCTTTCTTT	CASSPLPNTEAFF
TRBV5-4	TRBD2	TRBJ2-1	.	TGTGCCAGCAGGGGAGCGGGAGGATTCTACAATGAGCAGTTCTTC	CASRGAGGFYNEQFF
TRBV7-8	TRBD2	TRBJ2-5	.	TGTGCCAGCAGCTTAGCGACTAGCGGGGGCGGGGAGACCCAGTACTTC	CASSLATSGGGETQYF
TRBV21-1	.	TRBJ2-7	.	TGTGCCAGCAGCAAAGCGACAGGGAGTTTAGGCTACGAGCAGTACTTC	CASSKATGSLGYEQYF
TRBV28	TRBD1	TRBJ1-5	.	TGTGCCAGCAGAATCCCTACAGGGGTGGGTCAGCCCCAGCATTTT	CASRIPTGVGQPQHF
TRBV7-3	.	TRBJ2-7	.	TGTGCCAGCAGTCTTAACAAGCCCTACGAGCAGTACTTC	CASSLNKPYEQYF
TRBV4-2	.	TRBJ1-2	.	TGTGCCAGCAGCCAAGACCAAATCACGGCAGGGGCTAACGGCTACACCTTC	CASSQDQITAGANGYTF
TRBV2	.	TRBJ1-5	once	TGTGCCAGCACCACAGAGGCAGCTAATAGCAATCAGCCCCAGCATTTT	CASTTEAANSNQPQHF
TRBV10-1	.	TRBJ1-1	few	TGCGCCAGCAGTGAGAGACCCGGGACCTTGAACACTGAAGCTTTCTTT	CASSERPGTLNTEAFF
TRBV18	.	TRBJ2-1	.	TGTGCCAGCTCACAGGACGGGACTGAGCAGTTCTTC	CASSQDGTEQFF
TRBV5-6	.	TRBJ1-2	.	TGTGCCAGCAGCTTGGCGGGGATCGGCGGCTACACCTTC	CASSLAGIGGYTF
TRBV6-1	TRBD2	TRBJ2-3	.	TGTGCCAGCAGTCGGACTAGCGGGAGTTCAGATACGCAGTATTTT	CASSRTSGSSDTQYF
TRBV2	.	TRBJ2-7	.	TGTGCCAGCGTTTGGGGAGGCAACAAGGACGAGCAGTACTTC	CASVWGGNKDEQYF
TRBV2	.	TRBJ1-1	few	TGTGCCAGCAGTGAGGCCCGGGGGGACACTGAAGCTTTCTTT	CASSEARGDTEAFF
TRBV7-2	.	TRBJ2-3	.	TGTGCCAGCAGCTTAGGGCCGGCGACAGATACGCAGTATTTT	CASSLGPATDTQYF
TRBV30	.	TRBJ2-5	.	TGTGCCTGGAGCCAAAAGGGGGTCTGGGAGACCCAGTACTTC	CAWSQKGVWETQYF
TRBV28	.	TRBJ2-3	.	TGTGCCAGCACCTTCGGAGGAGTCAAAGATACGCAGTATTTT	CASTFGGVKDTQYF
TRBV11-2	.	TRBJ2-3	.	TGTGCCAGCAGCCCATTTAGCACAGATACGCAGTATTTT	CASSPFSTDTQYF
TRBV29-1	TRBD2	TRBJ2-7	.	TGCAGCGTGGGCGGGGGGGGTCAGCACGAGCAGTACTTC	CSVGGGGQHEQYF
TRBV5-6	TRBD1	TRBJ1-1	.	TGTGCCAGCAGCTTCCTCTCGTATGACAGGGGAACTGAAGCTTTCTTT	CASSFLSYDRGTEAFF
TRBV19	.	TRBJ2-7	.	TGTGCCAGTAGTGCGGGACAGTCCGTGGAGCAGTACTTC	CASSAGQSVEQYF
TRBV30	.	TRBJ1-2	.	TGTGCCTGGAGGTCGGGGGACCGCGTTGGCTACACCTTC	CAWRSGDRVGYTF
TRBV10-1	.	TRBJ1-4	.	TGCGCCAGCAGTGAGTCGAGAACTAATGAAAAACTGTTTTTT	CASSESRTNEKLFF
TRBV6-5	.	TRBJ1-1	few	TGTGCCAGCAGTTACTCAGACAGCCCGAACACTGAAGCTTTCTTT	CASSYSDSPNTEAFF
TRBV5-4	.	TRBJ1-1	.	TGTGCCTCTTTTGGGGCGAACACTGAAGCTTTCTTT	CASFGANTEAFF
TRBV6-1	.	TRBJ1-1	few	TGTGCCAGCAGTCGGTTCGGGGGAGAAGCTTTCTTT	CASSRFGGEAFF
TRBV19	.	TRBJ1-2	.	TGTGCCAGTAGACCGGGCCTTAGAGGTAACTATGGCTACACCTTC	CASRPGLRGNYGYTF
TRBV6-1	.	TRBJ1-6	few	TGTGCCAGCAGTGAGGACTTCAGCTCCTATAATTCACCCCTCCACTTT	CASSEDFSSYNSPLHF
TRBV28	TRBD1	TRBJ1-2	once	TGTGCCAGCAGTACCTACAGGGGGCGGAACTATGGCTACACCTTC	CASSTYRGRNYGYTF
TRBV27	TRBD2	TRBJ2-5	once	TGTGCCAGCAGTCGGACTAGTCGGGAAAAGACCCAGTACTTC	CASSRTSREKTQYF
TRBV5-1	.	TRBJ2-1	few	TGCGCCAGCAGCTTGCGACAGGAGTCCTACAATGAGCAGTTCTTC	CASSLRQESYNEQFF
TRBV6-6	.	TRBJ2-3	.	TGTGCCAGCAGAAGAATCACAGATACGCAGTATTTT	CASRRITDTQYF
TRBV6-5	TRBD1	TRBJ1-6	.	TGTGCCAGCAGCACCTCGGGACAGGGTTATTCACCCCTCCACTTT	CASSTSGQGYSPLHF
TRBV18	TRBD1	TRBJ1-5	.	TGTGCCAGCTCATTGGGACAGGGAGCACAGCCCCAGCATTTT	CASSLGQGAQPQHF
TRBV5-1	TRBD1	TRBJ2-7	.	TGCGCCAGCAGCATCGGGACAGGGAACTCCTACGAGCAGTACTTC	CASSIGTGNSYEQYF
TRBV15	.	TRBJ1-3	.	TGTGCCACCAGCAGAGATCGGGCCCTTACGGGAAACACCATATATTTT	CATSRDRALTGNTIYF
TRBV25-1	.	TRBJ2-7	once	TGTGCCAGTTCGCGCGGGACCGGCGAGCAGTACTTC	CASSRGTGEQYF
TRBV29-1	.	TRBJ2-1	.	TGCAGCGTTGAGCGCCCAGGGATCGGAGGCTACAATGAGCAGTTCTTC	CSVERPGIGGYNEQFF
TRBV2	.	TRBJ2-7	.	TGTGCCAGCAGTGAAGGTGGAGGGGGCAGCTCCTACGAGCAGTACTTC	CASSEGGGGSSYEQYF
TRBV27	TRBD1	TRBJ1-1	.	TGTGCCAGCAGTTTATCCCGGCAGGGGGGGACTGAAGCTTTCTTT	CASSLSRQGGTEAFF
TRBV29-1	.	TRBJ2-5	.	TGCAGCGTTACGTACCAAGAGACCCAGTACTTC	CSVTYQETQYF
TRBV6-1	.	TRBJ2-6	.	TGTGCCAGCAGTGAAGCCGGGTGGCCTCCATCTGGGGCCAACGTCCTGACTTTC	CASSEAGWPPSGANVLTF
TRBV28	.	TRBJ1-1	.	TGTGCCAGCCCCCCGTCGGGAGCGAACACTGAAGCTTTCTTT	CASPPSGANTEAFF
TRBV5-4	.	TRBJ1-4	.	TGTGCCAGCAGCTACCGGGACAAAAGAGGAAAACTGTTTTTT	CASSYRDKRGKLFF
TRBV5-1	.	TRBJ2-1	.	TGCGCCAGCAGCTTGGACCCCAGCCCCTACAATGAGCAGTTCTTC	CASSLDPSPYNEQFF
TRBV5-4	.	TRBJ1-3	.	TGTGCCAGCAGCCGAGGCGGACAGTCAGCCTCTGGAAACACCATATATTTT	CASSRGGQSASGNTIYF